This record looks at one T cell receptor (beta chain) sequence and its context. No antigen is known for it. No base-level quality is on record; no much larger clone is a single base apart. V is cut by 2 bases and J by 4 bases, and the space between the germline ends is 27 bases. Reading from cysteine to phenylalanine, the CDR3 counts 20 amino acids. Of all the DNA, just the CDR3 is kept, 60 bases in frame from base 1. The data belong to a study of a mutant IDH1 vaccine in newly diagnosed glioma (dated by TCRdb to the early 2020s). About the full investigation: Vaccination started 4-6 weeks after radiotherapy alone, or was given together with temozolomide cycles in the groups whose treatment included chemotherapy. Peripheral blood samples were drawn at six visits, namely V03 (baseline), V05, V07, V10, V12 and V13. Before enrollment, patients had received standard therapy of radiotherapy alone, temozolomide alone, or radiochemotherapy with temozolomide; most received the combination. Of the roughly 33 treated patients, around 62% were male and about 40% were female, and a mean age of approximately 40 years was recorded. The week-35 safety follow-up was designated visit V12, and the week-47 end of study was designated visit V13. Longitudinal TCRB deep sequencing was done for 25 treated patients, wherever samples were available for exploratory analyses. Here is what the overall study found, with its caveats: Availability determined which PBMC samples were chosen for TCRB deep sequencing. Pseudoprogression appeared unrelated to alterations in the top peripheral T cell clonotypes detected by TCRB sequencing. Vaccine-induced immune responses across multiple MHC alleles were detected in 90% to 95% of patients. The authors stated that sample limitations prevented analyses of patient blood samples from being reproduced.

The label giving this sample's time point can be read as: week 35, safety follow-up. Every vaccine dose consisted of 300 ug of a 20-mer mutant IDH1 peptide in Montanide, administered subcutaneously together with topical imiquimod. Patients were given eight vaccinations, in weeks 1, 3, 5, 7, 11, 15, 19 and 23, which matched visits V03 through V10. Donors had newly diagnosed WHO grade 3 or 4 IDH1-mutant astrocytomas with loss of nuclear ATRX. The samples were drawn from NOA16, a multicentre, single-arm, open-label phase I trial in Germany that tested a mutant IDH1 peptide vaccine in humans for the first time. The DNeasy Blood and Tissue Kit was used to extract genomic DNA from EDTA blood for TCRB sequencing. Receptors were amplified or captured by the immunoSEQ multiplex PCR assay. The hsTCRB Kit was used according to the manufacturer's protocol to amplify rearranged TCR beta chain sequences. TCRB libraries were sequenced on an Illumina MiSeq. The study's processing was this. The proprietary platform of the kit vendor was used for demultiplexing, trimming and gene mapping. TCRdb took this table from immuneACCESS and kept in-frame rearrangements with V and J called. Such tables lack part of the clones; where checked against another copy, unresolved V genes explain under half of the gap, and the rest is unexplained. Clonal size and the V and J genes are those of that table, whereas D and trimming came from the DNA. Across this sample there are approximately 50,000 clones, with about nine tenths seen only once. The ten largest clones add up to over 1.5% of the sample.

The starting material was PBMCs, obtained from a glioma patient whose treatment included an IDH1 peptide vaccine. This TCR was recovered from a man between 35 and 55 years old with glioma. The chain is made from TRBV23-1 and TRBJ1-5; a weak D assignment points to TRBD1 (5 bases agree). TRBV23-1 belongs to the ORF category, with a function that is uncertain. The CDR3 protein: CASSQTGGGAGSRENQPQHF. The nucleotide sequence is given as TGCGCCAGCAGTCAAACCGGGGGAGGCGCAGGGAGCCGGGAAAATCAGCCCCAGCATTTT.